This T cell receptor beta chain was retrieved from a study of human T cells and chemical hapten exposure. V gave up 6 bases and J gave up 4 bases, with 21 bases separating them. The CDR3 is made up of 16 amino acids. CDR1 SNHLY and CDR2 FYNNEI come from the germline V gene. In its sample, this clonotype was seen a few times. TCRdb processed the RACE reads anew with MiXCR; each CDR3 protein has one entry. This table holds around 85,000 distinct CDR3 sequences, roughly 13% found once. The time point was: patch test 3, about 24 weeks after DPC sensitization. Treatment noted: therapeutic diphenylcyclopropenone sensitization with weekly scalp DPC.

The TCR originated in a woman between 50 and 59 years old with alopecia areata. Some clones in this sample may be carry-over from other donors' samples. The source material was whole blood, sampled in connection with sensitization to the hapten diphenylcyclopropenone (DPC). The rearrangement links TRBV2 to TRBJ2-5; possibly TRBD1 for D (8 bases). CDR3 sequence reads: CASRSGTGPHGETQYF. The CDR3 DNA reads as TGTGCCAGCAGGAGCGGGACAGGACCCCATGGAGAGACCCAGTACTTC.